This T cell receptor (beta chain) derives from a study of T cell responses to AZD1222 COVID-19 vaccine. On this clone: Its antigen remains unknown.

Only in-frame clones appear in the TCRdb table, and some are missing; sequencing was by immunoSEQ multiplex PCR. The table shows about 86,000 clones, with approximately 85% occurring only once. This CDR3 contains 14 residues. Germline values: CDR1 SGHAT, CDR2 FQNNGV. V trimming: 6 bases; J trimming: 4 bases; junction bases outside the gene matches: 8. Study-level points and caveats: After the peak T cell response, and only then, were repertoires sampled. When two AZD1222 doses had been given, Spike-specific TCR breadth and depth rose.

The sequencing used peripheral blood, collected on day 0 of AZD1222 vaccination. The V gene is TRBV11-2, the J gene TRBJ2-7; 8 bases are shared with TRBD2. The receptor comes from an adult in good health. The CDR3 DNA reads TGTGCCAGCAGTAGAGCGGGAGTTGGTTACGAGCAGTACTTC. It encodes CASSRAGVGYEQYF. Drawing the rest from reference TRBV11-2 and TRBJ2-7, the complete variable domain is EAGVAQSPRYKIIEKRQSVAFWCNPISGHATLYWYQQILGQGPKLLIQFQNNGVVDDSQLPKDRFSAERLKGVDSTLKIQPAKLEDSAVYLCASSRAGVGYEQYFGPGTRLTVT.